This T cell receptor beta chain was identified during a study of T-cell reconstitution after alpha-beta-depleted transplantation in children (TCRdb year 2016). For the wider study: The study quantitatively tracked T-cell immune reconstitution after TCRalphabeta/CD19-depleted allogeneic hematopoietic cell transplantation in children using TCR repertoire profiling.

The CDR3 starts with the cysteine, ends with the phenylalanine, and has 15 residues. CDR3 DNA only is kept here, 45 bases in frame from base 1. Germline trimming: 4 bases from V, 2 bases from J; junction bases outside gene matches: 7. The germline V gene supplies CDR1 MGHRA and CDR2 YSYEKL. A note on this clonotype: The clone's antigen remains unknown. The input lacks base qualities; no much larger clone sits a single base away.

Libraries were built with PCR. Sequencing was carried out with an Illumina HiSeq 2500. TCR library preparation used molecular barcoding, with unique molecular identifiers applied to normalize quantification of the TCRbeta repertoire. TCRdb redid the processing of the public reads, applying fastp at Q25 and MiXCR, and retained in-frame beta chains. CDR3 protein duplicates are merged, each entry listing the most common genes and DNA. The sample table records 420,000 or so distinct CDR3 sequences; roughly a tenth of these occur just once. The ten largest clones add up to approximately 5% of the sample. Here the sequenced sample was PBMCs from the stem cell graft donor, taken from the stem cell graft. This TCR came from a human donor who donated a stem cell graft to a child with acute myeloid leukemia. In this chain, TRBV4-1 is recombined with TRBJ2-7, and 8 bases in between align with TRBD2. CDR3 reads: CASSRATGGTYEQYF. The DNA reads TGCGCCAGCAGCCGCGCGACGGGAGGGACCTACGAGCAGTACTTC.